A single sample is the source of the 2 T cell receptor beta chains below, sequenced in a study of tumor-infiltrating lymphocytes in primary liver carcinoma. Starting material of roughly 0.45 ug total RNA yielded TCR beta cDNA via a constant-region primer. For TCR beta, libraries were produced by three nested multiplex PCR rounds using slightly modified ARM-PCR. The opening two PCR rounds, 10 cycles each, paired TRBV1-TRBV30 forward primers with a C-beta reverse primer. MiXCR, run by TCRdb on the multiplex PCR reads, gives a single entry per CDR3 protein. The sample carries approximately 110,000 distinct CDR3 sequences, 60% to 70% recorded once. Bulk tissue was left unsorted, and RNA and DNA were co-extracted from about 19-30 mg of it. The sequenced material came from liver tumor tissue from sampling region 1. Stated subset: tumor region T1, superior pole. These receptor sequences come from a woman in her sixties with primary liver carcinoma and hepatitis B virus infection.

This sequence joins TRBV11-2 and TRBJ2-2; D remains ambiguous. V lost 6 bases, J lost 2 bases, and 16 bases lay in between. This CDR3 region has 16 residues. Germline lookup yields CDR1 SGHAT and CDR2 FQNNGV. The CDR3 region has the DNA TGTGCCAGCAGTCGTCTACTTGCAGAAAACACCGGGGAGCTGTTTTTT. Its translation is CASSRLLAENTGELFF.

Concerning this clonotype: The junction departs from the called germline gene at one end, perhaps through a read error. The chain has TRBV5-6 and TRBJ2-1; no reliable D call. CDR1 is SGHDT, CDR2 YYEEEE, per germline. The CDR3 covers 15 residues. The CDR3 DNA reads as TGTGGCAGCAGCTTGGACCCCTCTCCCTACAATGAGCAGTTCTTC. Its protein product is CGSSLDPSPYNEQFF.